The 30 T cell receptor beta chains reported below all come from one sample, sequenced in a study of shared clonotypes between healthy human individuals. Profiling relied on immunoSEQ multiplex PCR, and the TCRdb table lists in-frame clones only, not all of them. The profile shows some 2,500,000 clones, roughly 93% of them singletons. The sample taken for sequencing was naive CD4+ T cells from PBMCs. Noted subset: CD45RA+ positively selected. These receptors all come from a man in his late teens or twenties in good health. Some clones in this sample may be carry-over from other donors' samples.

This chain links TRBV11-2 with TRBJ1-1; D unclear. The CDR3 has 15 amino acids. Per the germline V gene, CDR1 is SGHAT and CDR2 is FQNNGV. V was shortened by 4 bases and J by 4 bases, with 16 bases between the two germline ends. CDR3 DNA: TGTGCCAGCAGCTCGCAACTTGACTCGGGCACTGAAGCTTTCTTT. Its protein product is CASSSQLDSGTEAFF.

The chain is built from TRBV7-9 and TRBJ1-4, with D tentatively TRBD1 (5 bases). V was cut by 10 bases and J by 8 bases, with 20 bases left in between. CDR1 and CDR2 from the germline V gene are SEHNR and FQNEAQ (reference sequence). CDR3 length equals 14 residues. Written as DNA, the CDR3 is TGTGCCACCGGGGAGAGCGCCGGGGGGGAAAAACTGTTTTTT. Protein: CATGESAGGEKLFF.

This chain connects TRBV19 to TRBJ2-1, with 9 bases identical to TRBD1. CDR1 is LNHDA, CDR2 SQIVND, per germline (reference sequence). V shed 6 bases and J 9 bases; nucleotides not matched to a gene: 9. The CDR3 spans 14 residues. CDR3 protein: CASRTGTGSGEQFF. The CDR3 region has the DNA TGTGCCAGTAGAACCGGGACAGGGTCCGGTGAGCAGTTCTTC.

This clone was seen only once. The chain joins TRBV29-1 to TRBJ1-6; 7 bases are a match to TRBD1. This CDR3 contains 14 residues. Per germline, CDR1 SQVTM and CDR2 ANQGSEA. V was pared by 7 bases and J by 8 bases, with 11 bases of the junction left unmatched. This CDR3 is CSASFGQADSPLHF. The CDR3 region has the DNA TGCAGCGCTTCCTTTGGACAGGCGGATTCACCCCTCCACTTT. The full variable domain, with the rest looked up from reference TRBV29-1 and TRBJ1-6, is SAVISQKPSRDICQRGTSLTIQCQVDSQVTMMFWYRQQPGQSLTLIATANQGSEATYESGFVIDKFPISRPNLTFSTLTVSNMSPEDSSIYLCSASFGQADSPLHFGNGTRLTVT.

This CDR3 reads CASSLVGRDQETQYF. In DNA form, the CDR3 reads TGTGCCAGCAGCTTAGTTGGCCGGGACCAAGAGACCCAGTACTTC. The J gene is TRBJ2-5, the V gene TRBV7-2; D not resolved. The V end was cut by 1 base, the J end by 0 bases, with 9 bases between. The CDR3 is made up of 15 amino acids. Germline CDR1 SGHTA, CDR2 FQGNSA.

The CDR3, as DNA: TGTGCCAGCAGTCTCCAACGTACAGGGAACTATGGCTACACCTTC. Its translation is CASSLQRTGNYGYTF. V gene TRBV28 combines with J gene TRBJ1-2, with TRBD1 as a possible D gene (6 bases). From germline, CDR1 is MDHEN and CDR2 SYDVKM. V shed 5 bases and J shed 2 bases, with 15 bases lying between them. This CDR3 is built from 15 residues.

This chain joins TRBV6-1 and TRBJ1-1; weak D call: TRBD1 (5 bases). The V and J ends lost 1 base and 9 bases respectively, with 9 bases between them. Germline V gives CDR1 MNHNS, CDR2 SASEGT. There are 12 residues in the CDR3. Here the CDR3 reads CASSEVGAKAFF. Written as DNA, the CDR3 is TGTGCCAGCAGTGAAGTTGGGGCAAAAGCTTTCTTT.

The V and J genes are TRBV28 and TRBJ2-6; D may correspond to TRBD1 or TRBD2 (6 bases each). Per the germline V gene, CDR1 is MDHEN and CDR2 is SYDVKM. V shed 8 bases and J shed 2 bases, with 19 bases lying between them. CDR3 length: 17 residues. This chain's CDR3 is CASLIGGGRTGANVLTF. The DNA for the CDR3 is TGTGCCAGCCTCATCGGGGGCGGCCGGACTGGGGCCAACGTCCTGACTTTC. Filled out from reference TRBV28 and TRBJ2-6, the complete variable domain reads DVKVTQSSRYLVKRTGEKVFLECVQDMDHENMFWYRQDPGLGLRLIYFSYDVKMKEKGDIPEGYSVSREKKERFSLILESASTNQTSMYLCASLIGGGRTGANVLTFGAGSRLTVL.

V is TRBV7-8 and J is TRBJ1-2; D is ambiguous. The CDR3 runs 14 residues. Germline CDR1 SGHVS, CDR2 FQNEAQ. V lost 1 base to trimming and J lost 4 bases, with 10 bases between them. Here the CDR3 reads CASSLGGDFYGYTF. CDR3 bases: TGTGCCAGCAGCTTAGGCGGAGATTTCTATGGCTACACCTTC. The whole variable domain, filled in from reference TRBV7-8 and TRBJ1-2, reads GAGVSQSPRYKVAKRGQDVALRCDPISGHVSLFWYQQALGQGPEFLTYFQNEAQLDKSGLPSDRFFAERPEGSVSTLKIQRTQQEDSAVYLCASSLGGDFYGYTFGSGTRLTVV.

V is TRBV11-3 and J is TRBJ2-2; 7 bases agree with TRBD2. Germline lookup yields CDR1 SGHNT and CDR2 YENEEA. The CDR3 extends over 15 amino acids. Trimming took 1 base from V and 4 from J; bases not matched to a gene: 3. CDR3 region: CASSLAPSGTGELFF. As DNA, the CDR3 is TGTGCCAGCAGCTTAGCTCCTAGCGGCACCGGGGAGCTGTTTTTT.

The count of this clone is one. The V and J genes are TRBV5-1 and TRBJ1-2; a possible D gene is TRBD1 (6 bases). Germline CDR1 is SGHRS and CDR2 is YFSETQ. The CDR3 is 14 residues long. V lost 0 bases, J lost 5 bases, and 11 bases lay in between. The DNA for the CDR3 is TGCGCCAGCAGCTTGGCCCCAGGGGAGTATGGCTACACCTTC. Translated, it gives CASSLAPGEYGYTF.

This clone is a singleton in its sample. The gene calls are TRBV4-2 and TRBJ1-2; no definite D call. CDR3 length equals 15 residues. V lost 5 bases to trimming and J lost 0 bases, with 13 bases between them. Per germline, CDR1 LGHNA and CDR2 YNFKEQ. CDR3 DNA: TGTGCCAGCAGCGCTCGGGGAAGGGCTAACTATGGCTACACCTTC. This gives the protein CASSARGRANYGYTF.

About this clone itself: The sample contains more than one DNA sequence encoding this CDR3. V is TRBV28 and J is TRBJ2-7, with TRBD1 as a possible D gene (6 bases). Germline-derived CDR1 and CDR2 are MDHEN and SYDVKM. The CDR3 runs to 12 residues. V shed 5 bases and J shed 3 bases, with 8 bases lying between them. CDR3 in amino acids: CASSRGIYEQYF. CDR3 DNA: TGTGCCAGCAGTAGGGGGATCTACGAGCAGTACTTC.

As for this clone: Different DNA sequences within this sample yield the same CDR3. The rearrangement joins TRBV23-1 to TRBJ2-3, with a possible D match to TRBD1 (6 bases). TRBV23-1 is marked as an open reading frame, function uncertain. This CDR3 contains 16 residues. V lost 0 bases and J lost 0, with 10 bases in between. The CDR3 coding sequence is TGCGCCAGCAGTCAATCCTCAGGGGCTAGCACAGATACGCAGTATTTT. Residues: CASSQSSGASTDTQYF.

The rearrangement links TRBV6-5 to TRBJ2-1, with D perhaps matching TRBD2 (5 bases). V shed 7 bases and J shed 7 bases, with 17 bases lying between them. Germline CDR1 is MNHEY and CDR2 is SVGAGI. This CDR3 spans 14 amino acids. For the CDR3, the DNA is TGTGCCAGCACCCCCCGGACTGGAAGAAATGAGCAGTTCTTC. It codes for CASTPRTGRNEQFF.

V and J are TRBV9 and TRBJ2-3; 9 nucleotides agree with TRBD2. Germline V CDR1 and CDR2: SGDLS, YYNGEE. With V trimmed by 3 bases and J by 7 bases, 9 bases remained unmatched. The CDR3 consists of 15 residues. CDR3 sequence reads: CASSAAGTSSNTQYF. In DNA form, the CDR3 reads TGTGCCAGCAGCGCCGCCGGGACTAGCTCAAATACGCAGTATTTT.

The chain is built from TRBV6-6 and TRBJ1-5, with D possibly matching TRBD1 (5 bases). The germline V and J ends were trimmed by 2 bases and 2 bases, with 13 bases remaining between them. CDR1 and CDR2 (germline): MNHNY, SVGAGI (reference sequence). The CDR3 is made up of 16 amino acids. CDR3 in DNA: TGTGCCAGCAGTTACCCCTCGGTACAGGGCAATCAGCCCCAGCATTTT. Its translation is CASSYPSVQGNQPQHF.

V gene TRBV6-5 combines with J gene TRBJ2-7; D gene uncertain. CDR1 and CDR2 (germline): MNHEY, SVGAGI. The CDR3 loop spans 13 amino acids. Trimming stripped 6 bases from V and 7 bases from J, with 16 bases between. For the CDR3, the DNA is TGTGCCAGCAGCCTCGGGCCGCCCGGGGAGCAGTACTTC. This gives the protein CASSLGPPGEQYF.

Note on this clone: The sample carries other DNA sequences with the same CDR3. This chain uses TRBV6-1 with TRBJ2-7; no definite D call. The germline V and J ends were trimmed by 4 bases and 4 bases, with 8 bases remaining between them. This CDR3 comprises 12 residues. Germline V gene sequence: CDR1 MNHNS, CDR2 SASEGT. The CDR3 DNA sequence: TGTGCCAGCAGTGCATCTAGTTACGAGCAGTACTTC. Its translation is CASSASSYEQYF.

This clone is a singleton in its sample. This rearrangement joins TRBV27 to TRBJ1-5, with D hard to call. With 8 bases removed from V and 4 bases from J, the gap between germline ends came to 6 bases. There are 11 residues in the CDR3. The germline CDR1 and CDR2 sequences are MNHEY and SMNVEV (reference sequence). The CDR3 nucleotides read TGTGCCAGCGGGTCGAATCAGCCCCAGCATTTT. This translates into CASGSNQPQHF.

The V and J genes are TRBV28 and TRBJ2-1; 8 nucleotides align to TRBD2. This CDR3 contains 16 residues. V gave up 5 bases and J gave up 2 bases; unmatched junction bases: 8. CDR1 is MDHEN, CDR2 SYDVKM, per germline. The CDR3 reads CASSRQTGGTYNEQFF. In nucleotides, the CDR3 is TGTGCCAGCAGTCGGCAAACGGGGGGGACCTACAATGAGCAGTTCTTC.

This chain uses TRBV4-3 with TRBJ2-3, with D tentatively TRBD1 or TRBD2 (5 bases each). V was shortened by 0 bases and J by 1 base, with 14 bases between the two germline ends. CDR3 length: 17 residues. Germline V lookup: CDR1 LGHNA, CDR2 YSLEER. The CDR3 coding sequence is TGCGCCAGCAGCCAAGATCGGAGGCAGGGACGCACAGATACGCAGTATTTT. Encoded protein: CASSQDRRQGRTDTQYF.

The chain employs TRBV28 and TRBJ2-7; D might be TRBD2 (6 bases). With 6 bases removed from V and 2 bases from J, the gap between germline ends came to 8 bases. The germline gives CDR1 MDHEN, CDR2 SYDVKM. This CDR3 has 12 residues. CDR3 sequence: CASSRGTYEQYF. As DNA, the CDR3 is TGTGCCAGCAGCCGGGGGACCTACGAGCAGTACTTC. The entire variable domain, with the rest obtained from reference TRBV28 and TRBJ2-7, is as follows: DVKVTQSSRYLVKRTGEKVFLECVQDMDHENMFWYRQDPGLGLRLIYFSYDVKMKEKGDIPEGYSVSREKKERFSLILESASTNQTSMYLCASSRGTYEQYFGPGTRLTVT.

V and J are TRBV27 and TRBJ2-5, with a weak D call TRBD1 (5 bases). The germline CDR1 and CDR2 sequences are MNHEY and SMNVEV (reference sequence). The V gene lost 5 bases and the J gene lost 5 bases, with 15 bases spanning the gap. This CDR3 contains 14 residues. CDR3 in amino acids: CASSTNNRRETQYF. Here the CDR3 DNA reads TGTGCCAGCAGTACCAACAACAGGCGGGAGACCCAGTACTTC.

In its sample, this clone was seen once. This rearrangement joins TRBV18 to TRBJ2-1; D gene ambiguous. CDR1 is KGHSH, CDR2 LQKENI, per germline. The CDR3 extends over 13 amino acids. V lost 3 bases, J lost 10 bases, and 13 bases lay in between. CDR3 sequence: CASSPGLRPEQFF. The CDR3 nucleotides are TGTGCCAGCTCACCGGGCCTAAGACCGGAGCAGTTCTTC. The full variable domain, completed using reference TRBV18 and TRBJ2-1, is NAGVMQNPRHLVRRRGQEARLRCSPMKGHSHVYWYRQLPEEGLKFMVYLQKENIIDESGMPKERFSAEFPKEGPSILRIQQVVRGDSAAYFCASSPGLRPEQFFGPGTRLTVL.

This clone was recorded only once. The CDR3 DNA reads TGCGCCAGCAGCTATCCGGGAGGGCCGAACACCGGGGAGCTGTTTTTT. This codes for CASSYPGGPNTGELFF. The chain joins TRBV5-1 to TRBJ2-2; 8 nucleotides line up with TRBD2. Germline CDR1 is SGHRS and CDR2 is YFSETQ. The CDR3 runs 16 residues. J was trimmed by 0 bases and V by 3 bases; bases with no gene match: 4.

The rearrangement links TRBV15 to TRBJ2-7; tentative D call: TRBD1 (5 bases). The germline V and J ends were trimmed by 10 bases and 3 bases, with 19 bases remaining between them. The germline V gene has CDR1 LNHNV and CDR2 YYDKDF (reference sequence). This CDR3 contains 14 residues. CDR3 region: CAIQAESGHYEQYF. CDR3 nucleotides: TGTGCCATTCAAGCAGAGTCAGGGCACTACGAGCAGTACTTC. Filled out from reference TRBV15 and TRBJ2-7, the complete variable domain reads DAMVIQNPRYQVTQFGKPVTLSCSQTLNHNVMYWYQQKSSQAPKLLFHYYDKDFNNEADTPDNFQSRRPNTSFCFLDIRSPGLGDTAMYLCAIQAESGHYEQYFGPGTRLTVT.

As for this clone: In the same sample, other DNA sequences code for this CDR3. V is TRBV7-3 and J is TRBJ2-6; unclear D gene. The ends were cut back, 8 bases at V and 2 bases at J, with 4 bases in the middle. The CDR3 is 12 amino acids. Germline V gene data show CDR1 as SGHTA and CDR2 as FQGTGA. The CDR3 nucleotides are TGTGCCAGCGGTGCTGGGGCCAACGTCCTGACTTTC. This translates into CASGAGANVLTF.

The rearrangement joins TRBV5-5 to TRBJ1-1; TRBD1 might be the D (5 bases). The germline V and J ends were trimmed by 1 base and 0 bases, with 10 bases remaining between them. CDR1 is SGHKS and CDR2 is YYEKEE in the germline V gene (reference sequence). The CDR3 runs 15 residues. The CDR3 DNA is TGTGCCAGCAGCTTGCCAGGGCCCTTGAACACTGAAGCTTTCTTT. Translating it yields CASSLPGPLNTEAFF.

The V gene is TRBV28, the J gene TRBJ2-5, with D uncertain. The J call is doubtful: the DNA matches TRBJ2-7 better. The CDR3 is 15 residues long. Germline V gives CDR1 MDHEN, CDR2 SYDVKM. The CDR3 DNA follows: TGTGCCAGCAGTTTAAAACAGAAACCACCCTACGAGCAGTACTTC. Residues: CASSLKQKPPYEQYF.